The T cell receptor (beta chain) described here comes from a study of CD8+ T cells in alopecia areata (dated by TCRdb to 2016 to 2019). For context, the study as a whole: The treated patients, all with moderate-to-severe alopecia areata, were enrolled in an open-label pilot trial of oral tofacitinib given at 5 to 10 mg twice daily. Patients received tofacitinib for 6 to 18 months and were then followed off drug for 6 months to check for delayed response and recurrence. The study used high-throughput TCRbeta sequencing to examine T cell clonal expansion in alopecia areata, in both the C3H/HeJ mouse model and human patients. Scalp tissue and sorted CD4+ and CD8+ peripheral blood T cells from patchy and totalis/universalis alopecia areata patients and from healthy controls were covered by human TCRbeta sequencing. Patients on tofacitinib were biopsied at baseline and after 4 and 24 weeks of treatment, and several of the patients also had a later scalp biopsy. Scalp clonality was compared among normal scalp (n=4), patchy alopecia areata scalp (n=8), and alopecia totalis/universalis scalp (n=8). RNA was obtained with the PAXgene miRNA kit for fixed scalp, the miRNeasy kit for PBMCs, and the RNeasy kit for mouse skin. immunoSEQ multiplex PCR using 35 Vbeta forward primers and 13 Jbeta reverse primers was used to amplify TCRbeta CDR3 regions. The paper's findings and limits, for the study overall: Unlike mouse skin, which is dominated by gammadelta T cells, normal human skin has resident alphabeta T cells that are also sequenced, and this complicates analysis of the scalp TCR repertoire. Compared with normal scalp, lesional scalp had higher clonality and more expanded CD8+ clones, particularly in alopecia totalis/universalis, a pattern that suggests antigenic drive. TCR sequences shared between patients were less clear than in mice, possibly partly because of HLA diversity in the patient population.

Libraries were made using the immunoSEQ multiplex PCR assay. For TCR sequencing, RNA was extracted from every sample and reverse transcribed into cDNA to serve as template. SuperScript III was used to make first-strand cDNA, primed with a 2:1 mix of oligo-dT and random hexamers. Amplification bias was assessed with a synthetic immune receptor repertoire, and residual bias was removed computationally. On the authors' methods: Raw reads were preprocessed for error removal, and CDR3 was defined according to IMGT conventions as running from the conserved cysteine to phenylalanine. To get clonality, Shannon entropy was normalized by log2 of the number of productive unique TCRs and the result was subtracted from 1. Scalp TCRbeta sequences were cross-referenced with sorted blood CD4 and CD8 repertoires so that the CD4 or CD8 identity of scalp clones could be inferred. TCRdb retrieved this table from immuneACCESS and kept in-frame rearrangements only. Not all clones are present; in checked studies, unresolved V genes account for under half, and no reason is known for the remainder. D and trimming were read from the DNA, whereas the V and J calls and clone size are those reported in that table. This sample has under 20,000 clones in its table, and about 59% of those were observed once. Less than 7% of the sample is held by the ten biggest clonotypes.

The CDR3 covers 15 residues, taking in both the cysteine and the phenylalanine. Only the CDR3 DNA is retained, 45 bases long and in frame from the first base. The germline V gene yields ENHRY for CDR1 and SYGVKD for CDR2. The germline ends are 9 bases apart after V is trimmed by 4 bases and J by 0 bases. The time point label here, explained by the study, means: baseline before oral tofacitinib. Peripheral blood and lesional scalp punch biopsies were obtained from patients with alopecia areata. Scalp biopsies from humans were placed right away in PAXgene tissue containers for fixation. Remarks on this clone: What this receptor recognizes is not known. No much larger clone is present one base from it, and per-base qualities are unavailable.

The starting material was skin, obtained at week 0. The receptor comes from a human donor with alopecia areata. The rearrangement combines TRBV10-3 with TRBJ2-2; too little of a D gene remains to name it. The sequenced DNA: TGTGCCATCAGTGTTTACAATTCGAACACCGGGGAGCTGTTTTTT. Translated, this gives CAISVYNSNTGELFF.